A selection of T cell receptor beta chains follows, all from one sample in a study of PD-1 blockade in classical Hodgkin lymphoma. Sequenced by immunoSEQ multiplex PCR; TCRdb stores in-frame clones only, minus some. Among 1,500 to 2,000 clones listed, 80% to 90% were seen once. The sample consisted of CD4+ T cells from blood, taken at baseline. The receptors derive from a human donor with classical Hodgkin lymphoma. Both conserved end residues are part of each CDR3. The D gene is left open where the match is weak. Only part of the rows carry a size: once, few, many, or a class if the clone is expanded.

V gene	J gene	clone size	D gene	CDR3 protein	CDR3 DNA
TRBV2	TRBJ2-3	-	TRBD1	CASSYPQGRDTQYF	TGTGCCAGCAGTTACCCACAGGGGAGAGATACGCAGTATTTT
TRBV11-2	TRBJ2-1	-	TRBD1	CASSLAGQGAYNEQFF	TGTGCCAGCAGCTTAGCAGGACAGGGGGCCTACAATGAGCAGTTCTTC
TRBV19	TRBJ2-1	-	-	CASSPRTTRGSYNEQFF	TGTGCCAGTAGTCCTCGAACTACTAGGGGTTCCTACAATGAGCAGTTCTTC
TRBV21-1	TRBJ1-5	-	-	CASSKNNNGYSNQPQHF	TGTGCCAGCAGCAAAAATAACAATGGATATAGCAATCAGCCCCAGCATTTT
TRBV5-1	TRBJ2-5	-	-	CASRGTGGGLQETQYF	TGCGCCAGCAGAGGGACAGGCGGGGGCTTACAAGAGACCCAGTACTTC
TRBV29-1	TRBJ2-1	few	-	CSVRSYNEQFF	TGCAGCGTTCGTTCCTACAATGAGCAGTTCTTC
TRBV12-5	TRBJ2-3	-	TRBD2	CASGLGRGFDTQYF	TGTGCTAGTGGTTTAGGGCGGGGGTTTGATACGCAGTATTTT
TRBV27	TRBJ2-3	-	TRBD2	CASSLTSDSTDTQYF	TGTGCCAGCAGTTTGACTAGCGACAGCACAGATACGCAGTATTTT
TRBV2	TRBJ2-7	-	-	CASSVTGLGYEQYF	TGTGCCAGCAGTGTAACAGGGTTAGGGTACGAGCAGTACTTC
TRBV4-2	TRBJ2-3	few	TRBD2	CASSDGRAKGDTQYF	TGTGCCAGCAGCGACGGGAGGGCCAAGGGGGATACGCAGTATTTT
TRBV7-3	TRBJ2-3	-	-	CASSRRPYSTDTQYF	TGTGCCAGCAGCCGCCGACCCTATAGCACAGATACGCAGTATTTT
TRBV7-6	TRBJ1-5	few	TRBD1	CASSPRQGLGQPQHF	TGTGCCAGCAGCCCAAGACAGGGATTGGGTCAGCCCCAGCATTTT
TRBV6-6	TRBJ2-7	-	-	CASSHARGFHEQYF	TGTGCCAGCAGTCACGCCAGGGGTTTCCACGAGCAGTACTTC
TRBV5-6	TRBJ2-5	-	TRBD1	CASSWGTEVAQYF	TGTGCCAGCAGCTGGGGGACAGAGGTAGCCCAGTACTTC
TRBV19	TRBJ2-7	-	TRBD2	CASSIAHGLAFYEQYF	TGTGCCAGTAGTATAGCCCACGGACTAGCTTTCTACGAGCAGTACTTC
TRBV5-4	TRBJ1-3	-	-	CASSSTGPQTGNTIYF	TGTGCCAGCAGCTCTACCGGACCTCAGACTGGAAACACCATATATTTT
TRBV30	TRBJ1-2	-	-	CAWSVLRGYGYTF	TGTGCCTGGAGTGTACTACGCGGCTATGGCTACACCTTC
TRBV15	TRBJ1-3	-	-	CATSWDLSGNTIYF	TGTGCCACCAGCTGGGACCTCTCTGGAAACACCATATATTTT
TRBV30	TRBJ1-2	-	TRBD1	CAWSVRDRVSYGYTF	TGTGCCTGGAGTGTCAGGGACAGGGTGTCCTATGGCTACACCTTC
TRBV19	TRBJ2-1	-	TRBD2	CASSISASGYNEQFF	TGTGCCAGTAGTATCAGCGCTAGCGGATACAATGAGCAGTTCTTC
TRBV5-1	TRBJ2-5	-	TRBD2	CASSQTSGGVETQYF	TGCGCCAGCAGCCAGACTAGCGGGGGGGTTGAGACCCAGTACTTC
TRBV7-2	TRBJ2-5	-	-	CASSLEIQETQYF	TGTGCCAGCAGCTTAGAGATTCAAGAGACCCAGTACTTC
TRBV7-2	TRBJ2-4	-	TRBD2	CASTRGGAKNIQYF	TGTGCCAGCACCCGGGGGGGGGCCAAAAACATTCAGTACTTC
TRBV23-1	TRBJ1-5	few	TRBD1	CASSHDRVGQPQHF	TGCGCCAGCAGTCACGACAGGGTGGGGCAGCCCCAGCATTTT
TRBV7-2	TRBJ2-7	-	-	CASSPQLLEKYF	TGTGCCAGCAGCCCACAGCTTCTCGAGAAGTACTTC
TRBV5-4	TRBJ2-1	-	TRBD1	CASSGKQGVGGNEQFF	TGTGCCAGCAGCGGAAAACAGGGGGTAGGTGGCAATGAGCAGTTCTTC
TRBV19	TRBJ1-1	-	TRBD1	CASRWVGRGRNTEAFF	TGTGCCAGTAGATGGGTGGGCAGGGGGCGGAACACTGAAGCTTTCTTT
TRBV10-1	TRBJ2-2	-	-	CASSDAAGNTGELFF	TGCGCCAGCAGTGACGCAGCGGGGAACACCGGGGAGCTGTTTTTT